This T cell receptor (beta chain) is from a study of radiotherapy plus CTLA-4 blockade in lung cancer. Study-wide background: Among all patients, 15% to 20% showed objective responses, while 30% to 35% had disease control. Study conclusions and caveats: After radiotherapy and ipilimumab, tumor-derived clones expanded in peripheral blood. Early blood T cell clone dynamics, with interferon-beta, were reported to best predict response.

As for this clone: Antigen specificity is unknown.

Enrolled patients, whose metastatic non-small-cell lung cancer was chemo-refractory, received focal radiation plus CTLA-4 blockade with ipilimumab. The protocol was immunoSEQ multiplex PCR, while the TCRdb copy is restricted to in-frame clones and leaves out a portion. The sample lists about 35,000 clones; approximately 85% were seen once. The CDR3 is 15 amino acids. V lost 5 bases to trimming and J lost 1 base, with 13 bases between them. The germline V gene has CDR1 MNHEY and CDR2 SVGAGI. This material consisted of peripheral blood, taken from a patient treated with radiotherapy plus ipilimumab. The TCR comes from a human donor with non-small cell lung cancer who had stable disease on radiotherapy plus ipilimumab. V gene TRBV6-5 combines with J gene TRBJ2-3, with a tentative D call TRBD1 (6 bases). This CDR3 reads CASSTQGGGTDTQYF. Written as DNA, the CDR3 is TGTGCCAGCAGTACACAGGGTGGGGGCACAGATACGCAGTATTTT.